A single sample gave rise to the 2 T cell receptor beta chains below, sequenced in a study of cytomegalovirus exposure and HLA in healthy donors. PCR amplification relied on 60 Vbeta primers (plus 13 Jbeta primers). This table comes from immunoSEQ multiplex PCR, and its TCRdb copy is limited to in-frame clones, with some not included. The data show about 160,000 clones, approximately 78% seen once. Sequencing was done on a sample of PBMCs. The source of these receptors is a woman aged 40-49 years in good health and CMV-seronegative.

This clone was seen only a few times. One end of the junction does not line up with germline, which may come from a read error. This chain joins TRBV7-9 and TRBJ1-1, with TRBD1 identical over 9 bases. The CDR3 runs to 16 residues. Germline assignment: CDR1 SEHNR and CDR2 FQNEAQ (reference sequence). For the CDR3, the DNA is TGTTCCAGCAGTTTTTCCGGGACAGGGAAAAACACTGAAGCTTTCTTT. Translating gives CSSSFSGTGKNTEAFF.

Only one count was recorded for this clone. V and J are TRBV11-2 and TRBJ2-1; 10 bases fit TRBD2. Germline lookup yields CDR1 SGHAT and CDR2 FQNNGV. The CDR3 spans 15 residues. Trimming removed 4 bases from V and 5 bases from J; junction bases left unmatched: 5. The CDR3 sequence is CASSWIAGGHNEQFF. DNA of the CDR3: TGTGCCAGCAGCTGGATAGCGGGGGGCCACAATGAGCAGTTCTTC.